This T cell receptor beta chain was sequenced during a study of shared clonotypes between healthy human individuals. In the study overall: The donor group consisted of a couple of women and a few men, aged 18 to 49. The study, taken as a whole, reports: Owing to a small donor count, the genetic and exposure-history diversity represented was limited.

Among the unsorted PBMC samples, replicate PCRs used around 0.3 ug DNA, 31,000 or so T cell genomes. Data came from immunoSEQ multiplex PCR; TCRdb stores just in-frame clones and leaves some out. This sample has 450,000 or so clones, with roughly 80% found just once. The V gene's germline CDR1 is SEHNR and CDR2 FQNEAQ (reference sequence). There are 18 residues in the CDR3. V shed 1 base and J 5 bases; nucleotides not matched to a gene: 6. This clone was seen only a few times. The antigen remains undetermined. Genomic DNA, for the unsorted samples, came from roughly 90 million PBMCs. The sample was PBMCs. This TCR was recovered from a woman aged 40-49 years in good health. Some clones in this sample may be carry-over from other donors' samples. The chain employs TRBV7-9 and TRBJ2-1; 15 bases line up with TRBD2. CDR3 DNA sequence: TGTGCCAGCAGCTTAGAAGGGACTAGCGGGAGGTACCACAATGAGCAGTTCTTC. Its translation: CASSLEGTSGRYHNEQFF.